This TCR beta chain was captured in a study of vaccination effects on CD4 cells after COVID-19. Upon completion of roughly ten days in culture, CD4+ T cells were isolated. There are 13 residues in the CDR3. V was trimmed by 5 bases and J by 5 bases, leaving 10 bases between them. From germline, CDR1 is SGHTA and CDR2 FQGNSA. Notes on this clone: Antigen specificity is unknown.

TCRdb's table, derived via immunoSEQ multiplex PCR, lists solely in-frame clones and lacks some. The sample carries around 70,000 clones, 77% recorded once. Study conclusions and caveats: Sampling in the study covered few convalescent patients and included no early post-infection timepoints.

The chain joins TRBV7-2 to TRBJ2-1; D perhaps matches TRBD1 (6 bases). The clonotype was recovered from a human donor who received a COVID-19 vaccine. The sample in question was CD4+ T cells from PBMCs cultured without peptide, obtained before COVID-19 vaccination. The CDR3 bases are TGTGCCAGCAGCCCCGACAGGCACAATGAGCAGTTCTTC. Its protein product is CASSPDRHNEQFF.